The source of this TCR beta chain is a study of Ad26.COV2.S vaccination and SARS-CoV-2 variants. Background on the study: A participant enrolled in the COV1001 Ad26.COV2.S trial arm provided the sample. Into the muscle, Ad26.COV2.S was dosed once or twice, 56 days apart.

The CDR3 is 16 amino acids. Germline CDR1 MRHNA, CDR2 SNTAGT. Trimming removed 0 bases from V and 7 bases from J, with 15 bases in between. Of note for this clone: Its matching antigen is unknown.

Study-wide findings and caveats: It was vaccine recipients, not placebo recipients, who had the higher spike-specific TCR breadth.

Treatment reported: 15 to 20 received Ad26.COV2.S at low or high dose, single or two shots; 5 received placebo; per-sample allocation not given. Vaccine and placebo recipients were sampled on day 63 after the first injection. An Ad26 vector was used to express Wuhan-strain SARS-CoV-2 spike as the vaccine. The table came from immunoSEQ multiplex PCR; TCRdb's copy has only in-frame clones and leaves some out. The repertoire holds a few hundred thousand clones, 92% seen once, with under 2% in the top ten. The material was peripheral blood, obtained in a trial of Ad26.COV2.S vaccine versus placebo. This clonotype was sampled from a person aged 18-60 years who received the Ad26.COV2.S COVID-19 vaccine or a placebo. The genes are TRBV6-4 and TRBJ2-2; D gene ambiguous. The CDR3 spells CASSDSTGPRGGELFF. The CDR3 nucleotides read TGTGCCAGCAGTGACTCCACCGGGCCCCGAGGCGGGGAGCTGTTTTTT.